This T cell receptor (beta chain) was recorded in a study of shared clonotypes between healthy human individuals. Profiled with immunoSEQ multiplex PCR; TCRdb holds only in-frame clones, not every one. This table has about 690,000 clones, 90% appearing once. The receptor was isolated from a man aged 18 to 35 in good health. Some clones in this sample may be carry-over from other donors' samples. Sequencing was performed on memory CD8+ T cells from PBMCs. Subset here: CD45RO+ cells pooled with CCR7-negative TemRA cells.

The CDR3 region is CASSEGQATTNEKLFF. In nucleotides, the CDR3 is TGTGCCAGCAGTGAGGGACAGGCTACAACTAATGAAAAACTGTTTTTT. The chain combines TRBV6-1 with TRBJ1-4; 8 bases match TRBD1. The CDR3 covers 16 residues. Germline V CDR1 and CDR2: MNHNS, SASEGT. V shed 3 bases and J 0 bases; nucleotides not matched to a gene: 3.